Listed below are T cell receptor beta chains from one sample, sequenced in a study of shared T cell receptors in the human thymus. Sequencing was performed with immunoSEQ multiplex PCR; in TCRdb, only in-frame clones are kept and a portion is missing. The repertoire holds 550,000 to 800,000 clones, with 80% to 90% as singletons. These data were likewise used in another study, on human thymus T cells.

The sequenced sample consisted of thymocytes. These receptors were taken from a girl less than two years old with a congenital heart defect. The CDR3 runs from the conserved cysteine through the conserved F or W. Fields, in order: J gene, D gene, clone size, V gene, CDR3 DNA, CDR3 protein. The D gene is left open where the match is weak. Clone size, where shown, is once, few, many, or a class for clones that have expanded.

J gene: TRBJ2-7; D gene: NA; clone size: NA; V gene: TRBV5-5; CDR3 DNA: TGTGCCAGCAGCCCCAAAACCGGGGTGGGATACTACGAGCAGTACTTC; CDR3 protein: CASSPKTGVGYYEQYF
J gene: TRBJ1-2; D gene: NA; clone size: NA; V gene: TRBV27; CDR3 DNA: TGTGCCAGCAGTTCCCGGGCCAGGGGACGAAACTATGGCTACACCTTC; CDR3 protein: CASSSRARGRNYGYTF
J gene: TRBJ2-7; D gene: NA; clone size: few; V gene: TRBV5-8; CDR3 DNA: TGTGCCAGCAGCTTGGTGGGGCTTTCCTACGAGCAGTACTTC; CDR3 protein: CASSLVGLSYEQYF
J gene: TRBJ1-6; D gene: NA; clone size: NA; V gene: TRBV19; CDR3 DNA: TGTGCCAGTAGTATTGAGGGGGATTCACCCCTCCACTTT; CDR3 protein: CASSIEGDSPLHF
J gene: TRBJ2-5; D gene: NA; clone size: NA; V gene: TRBV7-2; CDR3 DNA: TGTGCCAGCAGCTTAGGCAGAGCGGTCCAAGAGACCCAGTACTTC; CDR3 protein: CASSLGRAVQETQYF
J gene: TRBJ2-7; D gene: TRBD1; clone size: NA; V gene: TRBV6-1; CDR3 DNA: TGTGCCAGCAGCGGACAGGGGGGCGGCTACGAGCAGTACTTC; CDR3 protein: CASSGQGGGYEQYF
J gene: TRBJ2-1; D gene: TRBD2; clone size: NA; V gene: TRBV5-1; CDR3 DNA: TGCGCCAGCAGCCCGGCTATAGCGGGGGGGCCGAATGAGCAGTTCTTC; CDR3 protein: CASSPAIAGGPNEQFF
J gene: TRBJ1-4; D gene: NA; clone size: once; V gene: TRBV6-1; CDR3 DNA: TGTGCCAGCAGCAGCATGACCCCAGCGGGAAGAAAACTGTTTTTT; CDR3 protein: CASSSMTPAGRKLFF
J gene: TRBJ2-4; D gene: TRBD1; clone size: NA; V gene: TRBV27; CDR3 DNA: TGTGCCAGCAGTTCATCTCCTCGACAGGGCATCACGCTTAAGCAGTACTTC; CDR3 protein: CASSSSPRQGITLKQYF
J gene: TRBJ1-2; D gene: TRBD1; clone size: once; V gene: TRBV15; CDR3 DNA: TGTGCCACCAGCTTCCTGGGACAGGGCTCTTATGGCTACACCTTC; CDR3 protein: CATSFLGQGSYGYTF
J gene: TRBJ1-3; D gene: NA; clone size: few; V gene: TRBV5-1; CDR3 DNA: TGCGCCAGCAGCTTGGGCAGGGCTGGAAACACCATATATTTT; CDR3 protein: CASSLGRAGNTIYF
J gene: TRBJ1-5; D gene: TRBD1; clone size: few; V gene: TRBV6-1; CDR3 DNA: TGTGCCAGCAGTGGCCGACAGGGGAATCAGCCCCAGCATTTT; CDR3 protein: CASSGRQGNQPQHF
J gene: TRBJ1-2; D gene: TRBD1; clone size: NA; V gene: TRBV2; CDR3 DNA: TGTGCCAGCACCAAACGACAGGGAGGTACCTATGGCTACACCTTC; CDR3 protein: CASTKRQGGTYGYTF
J gene: TRBJ2-3; D gene: NA; clone size: NA; V gene: TRBV7-2; CDR3 DNA: TGTGCCAGCAGCTTCCCGAGACTAACGGATACGCAGTATTTT; CDR3 protein: CASSFPRLTDTQYF
J gene: TRBJ2-7; D gene: TRBD1; clone size: few; V gene: TRBV6-6; CDR3 DNA: TGTGCCAGCAGGGGGGACAGGGCTTTCTACGAGCAGTACTTC; CDR3 protein: CASRGDRAFYEQYF
J gene: TRBJ2-3; D gene: TRBD2; clone size: few; V gene: TRBV7-8; CDR3 DNA: TGTGCCAGCAGCCCCCAGACTAGCGGACCCACAGATACGCAGTATTTT; CDR3 protein: CASSPQTSGPTDTQYF
J gene: TRBJ1-5; D gene: NA; clone size: few; V gene: TRBV4-1; CDR3 DNA: TGCGCCAGCAGCCAAGAAAGGGCCGGGGATCAGCCCCAGCATTTT; CDR3 protein: CASSQERAGDQPQHF
J gene: TRBJ1-4; D gene: TRBD1; clone size: NA; V gene: TRBV7-9; CDR3 DNA: TGTGCCAGCAGAAAAACCGGGACAGGGGGCTATGAAAAACTGTTTTTT; CDR3 protein: CASRKTGTGGYEKLFF
J gene: TRBJ1-2; D gene: NA; clone size: once; V gene: TRBV5-1; CDR3 DNA: TGCGCCAGCAGCTTGGTACGGCAGGGGATTGGCTACACCTTC; CDR3 protein: CASSLVRQGIGYTF
J gene: TRBJ2-5; D gene: TRBD1; clone size: NA; V gene: TRBV15; CDR3 DNA: TGTGCCACCAGCAGACTAACATGTCCCGGGACAGGGGCTGGGACAGCCCAGTACTTC; CDR3 protein: CATSRLTCPGTGAGTAQYF
J gene: TRBJ1-6; D gene: NA; clone size: NA; V gene: TRBV5-4; CDR3 DNA: TGTGCCAGCAGCTGGGAACAGGCCCATTCACCCCTCCACTTT; CDR3 protein: CASSWEQAHSPLHF
J gene: TRBJ1-1; D gene: TRBD1; clone size: once; V gene: TRBV9; CDR3 DNA: TGTGCCAGCAGCGTAGCCCGGCAGGGGGCGGGGGACACTGAAGCTTTCTTT; CDR3 protein: CASSVARQGAGDTEAFF
J gene: TRBJ2-7; D gene: TRBD1; clone size: NA; V gene: TRBV29-1; CDR3 DNA: TGCAGCGTTGACGGGACAGGATCTTACGAGCAGTACTTC; CDR3 protein: CSVDGTGSYEQYF
J gene: TRBJ2-7; D gene: TRBD1; clone size: few; V gene: TRBV4-1; CDR3 DNA: TGCGCCAGCAGCCAAGGTTTACAGGGGCTATCGACCTCCTACGAGCAGTACTTC; CDR3 protein: CASSQGLQGLSTSYEQYF
J gene: TRBJ1-1; D gene: NA; clone size: NA; V gene: TRBV13; CDR3 DNA: TGTGCCAGCAGCCCCGAGCCACCTGAAGCTTTCTTT; CDR3 protein: CASSPEPPEAFF
J gene: TRBJ2-1; D gene: NA; clone size: NA; V gene: TRBV5-1; CDR3 DNA: TGCGCCAGCAGCTTGGGACAGTCCTACAATGAGCAGTTCTTC; CDR3 protein: CASSLGQSYNEQFF
J gene: TRBJ1-1; D gene: NA; clone size: NA; V gene: TRBV6-5; CDR3 DNA: TGTGCCAGCAGTTACTCGGGGGCTGGGAACACTGAAGCTTTCTTT; CDR3 protein: CASSYSGAGNTEAFF
J gene: TRBJ2-3; D gene: NA; clone size: NA; V gene: TRBV6-5; CDR3 DNA: TGTGCCAGCAGTTACCTAGTTTTCCCGAGGCCAGATACGCAGTATTTT; CDR3 protein: CASSYLVFPRPDTQYF
J gene: TRBJ2-1; D gene: NA; clone size: once; V gene: TRBV5-4; CDR3 DNA: TGTGCCAGCAGCTTGGAGGCGGGGAGCTCCTACAATGAGCAGTTCTTC; CDR3 protein: CASSLEAGSSYNEQFF
J gene: TRBJ2-7; D gene: NA; clone size: NA; V gene: TRBV2; CDR3 DNA: TGTGCCAGCAGCGCAGCCCAGGGACACAGGGTCAATAGGCAACCCGAGCAGTACTTC; CDR3 protein: CASSAAQGHRVNRQPEQYF
J gene: TRBJ2-3; D gene: TRBD1; clone size: NA; V gene: TRBV5-1; CDR3 DNA: TGCGCCAGCAGCAGTGGGGACAGAGATCGTACGACTGCTAGCACAGATACGCAGTATTTT; CDR3 protein: CASSSGDRDRTTASTDTQYF
J gene: TRBJ1-5; D gene: TRBD1; clone size: NA; V gene: TRBV19; CDR3 DNA: TGTGCCAGTAGATCAAGGGAGGACAGGGCCCGTCGGAATCAGCCCCAGCATTTT; CDR3 protein: CASRSREDRARRNQPQHF
J gene: TRBJ2-5; D gene: NA; clone size: few; V gene: TRBV7-8; CDR3 DNA: TGTGCCAGCAGCGCGAGACAGGACCAAGAGACCCAGTACTTC; CDR3 protein: CASSARQDQETQYF
J gene: TRBJ2-1; D gene: TRBD2; clone size: once; V gene: TRBV19; CDR3 DNA: TGTGCCAGTAGTATCCCCCGACTAGCGGGGGCTATACAACGACAGTTCTTC; CDR3 protein: CASSIPRLAGAIQRQFF
J gene: TRBJ2-2; D gene: TRBD1; clone size: NA; V gene: TRBV7-2; CDR3 DNA: TGTGCCAGCAGCTGGGTCGACAGGGGACCTCCGTACACCGGGGAGCTGTTTTTT; CDR3 protein: CASSWVDRGPPYTGELFF
J gene: TRBJ1-2; D gene: NA; clone size: NA; V gene: TRBV6-5; CDR3 DNA: TGTGCCAGCAGTTACTCGACTACAGCCAACTATGGCTACACCTTC; CDR3 protein: CASSYSTTANYGYTF
J gene: TRBJ2-4; D gene: TRBD2; clone size: NA; V gene: TRBV4-3; CDR3 DNA: TGCGCCAGCAGCCAAGAGGGACTAGCGGGGCCAAAAAACATTCAGTACTTC; CDR3 protein: CASSQEGLAGPKNIQYF
J gene: TRBJ2-7; D gene: TRBD1; clone size: NA; V gene: TRBV6-1; CDR3 DNA: TGTGCCAGCAGTGTGTGGGACAGGGGAAGAAACCGGCCCTACGAGCAGTACTTC; CDR3 protein: CASSVWDRGRNRPYEQYF
J gene: TRBJ2-1; D gene: TRBD1; clone size: NA; V gene: TRBV6-1; CDR3 DNA: TGTGCCAGCGGACAGGACATTCACAATGAGCAGTTCTTC; CDR3 protein: CASGQDIHNEQFF
J gene: TRBJ1-5; D gene: TRBD1; clone size: NA; V gene: TRBV7-9; CDR3 DNA: TGTGCCAGCAGCTCCAATGGGACAGGGTTAAGTCAGCCCCAGCATTTT; CDR3 protein: CASSSNGTGLSQPQHF
J gene: TRBJ2-5; D gene: NA; clone size: few; V gene: TRBV11-2; CDR3 DNA: TGTGCCAGCAGCCGATCCGATAGCTGGGAGGAGGACTGGGGAGAGACCCAGTACTTC; CDR3 protein: CASSRSDSWEEDWGETQYF
J gene: TRBJ1-2; D gene: TRBD1; clone size: NA; V gene: TRBV5-6; CDR3 DNA: TGTGCCAGCAGGACTACCACCCGGGACAGGGCGGAGGTCAGGGGCTACACCTTC; CDR3 protein: CASRTTTRDRAEVRGYTF
J gene: TRBJ1-3; D gene: NA; clone size: NA; V gene: TRBV27; CDR3 DNA: TGTGCCAGCAAGAGGATCTCTGGAAACACCATATATTTT; CDR3 protein: CASKRISGNTIYF
J gene: TRBJ1-2; D gene: NA; clone size: once; V gene: TRBV25-1; CDR3 DNA: TGTGCCAGCAGTCCCAGGGACAAGGAGGAGTACACCTTC; CDR3 protein: CASSPRDKEEYTF
J gene: TRBJ2-5; D gene: TRBD1; clone size: once; V gene: TRBV10-3; CDR3 DNA: TGTGCCATCAGCGGACCGGGGACAGGGAGGCAAGAGACCCAGTACTTC; CDR3 protein: CAISGPGTGRQETQYF
J gene: TRBJ1-2; D gene: NA; clone size: NA; V gene: TRBV18; CDR3 DNA: TGTGCCAGCTCACCGATGCGGGCAGAACCCTATGGCTACACCTTC; CDR3 protein: CASSPMRAEPYGYTF
J gene: TRBJ2-7; D gene: NA; clone size: NA; V gene: TRBV9; CDR3 DNA: TGTGCCAGCAGCGTAGGTAGTAGCCGGAACGAGCAGTACTTC; CDR3 protein: CASSVGSSRNEQYF
J gene: TRBJ1-2; D gene: TRBD1; clone size: NA; V gene: TRBV28; CDR3 DNA: TGTGCCAGCAGTTTAAGGGGCCCCCGCGGCCCGGACAGGTTCGGTAATGGCTACACCTTC; CDR3 protein: CASSLRGPRGPDRFGNGYTF
J gene: TRBJ1-4; D gene: NA; clone size: NA; V gene: TRBV11-2; CDR3 DNA: TGTGCCAGCAGCTTAAAAGGAGCAACTAATGAAAAACTGTTTTTT; CDR3 protein: CASSLKGATNEKLFF
J gene: TRBJ2-3; D gene: TRBD2; clone size: once; V gene: TRBV11-3; CDR3 DNA: TGTGCCAGCAGCTTAAGCCCGGAGCGGGGCCAGGAGGACACGCAGTATTTT; CDR3 protein: CASSLSPERGQEDTQYF
J gene: TRBJ2-1; D gene: TRBD2; clone size: NA; V gene: TRBV7-8; CDR3 DNA: TGTGCCAGCAGCCAAAGCGGGGGGGCTGACAATGAGCAGTTCTTC; CDR3 protein: CASSQSGGADNEQFF